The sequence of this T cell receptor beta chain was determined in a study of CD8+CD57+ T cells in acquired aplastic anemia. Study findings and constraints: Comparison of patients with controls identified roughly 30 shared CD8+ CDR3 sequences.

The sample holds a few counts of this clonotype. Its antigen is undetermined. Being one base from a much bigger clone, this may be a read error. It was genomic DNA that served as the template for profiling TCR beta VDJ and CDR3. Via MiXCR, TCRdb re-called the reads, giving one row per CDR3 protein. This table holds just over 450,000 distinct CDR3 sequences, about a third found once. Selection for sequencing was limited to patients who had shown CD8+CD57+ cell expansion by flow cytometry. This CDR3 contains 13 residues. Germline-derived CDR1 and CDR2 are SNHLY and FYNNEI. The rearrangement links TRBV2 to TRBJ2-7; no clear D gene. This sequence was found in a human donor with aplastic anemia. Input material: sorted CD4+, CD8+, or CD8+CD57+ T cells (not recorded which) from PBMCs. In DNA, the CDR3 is TGTGCCAGCAGAGGAGATCTCTCCTACGAGCAGCACTTC. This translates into CASRGDLSYEQHF.